These 20 T cell receptor beta chains originate from one sample sequenced in a study of CD8 T cells in ankylosing spondylitis. Study-level results: Apparently characteristic of ankylosing spondylitis blood was a TCR beta motif (under ten highly homologous variants).

These receptors have no identified antigens. TCRdb re-analysed the 5' RACE reads in MiXCR, keeping a single row per CDR3 protein. The table records about 450,000 distinct CDR3 sequences, 25% to 30% of them present only once. The specimen was blood, either unsorted or a sorted T cell fraction (not recorded which). The source is a male donor with ankylosing spondylitis.

This clonotype showed up many times. The chain carries TRBV5-1 and TRBJ2-6; D is undetermined. CDR3 length equals 15 residues. V shed 0 bases and J shed 2 bases, with 6 bases lying between them. CDR1 and CDR2 (germline): SGHRS, YFSETQ. The DNA for the CDR3 is TGCGCCAGCAGCTTGGGATTAGCTGGGGCCAACGTCCTGACTTTC. Translating it yields CASSLGLAGANVLTF.

The CDR3 spells CASSSFRETQYF. DNA of the CDR3: TGTGCCAGCAGCTCGTTCCGTGAGACCCAGTACTTC. The chain combines TRBV7-2 with TRBJ2-5; D is undetermined. The CDR3 is 12 amino acids. V gave up 4 bases and J gave up 5 bases, with 8 bases separating them. In germline, CDR1 is SGHTA, CDR2 FQGNSA. Supplemented by reference TRBV7-2 and TRBJ2-5, the full variable domain reads GAGVSQSPSNKVTEKGKDVELRCDPISGHTALYWYRQSLGQGLEFLIYFQGNSAPDKSGLPSDRFSAERTGGSVSTLTIQRTQQEDSAVYLCASSSFRETQYFGPGTRLLVL.

The rearrangement uses TRBV6-1 and TRBJ1-4; 9 bases fit TRBD1. Germline V CDR1 and CDR2: MNHNS, SASEGT. V shed 7 bases, J shed 6 bases, and the junction held 6 bases outside the gene matches. The CDR3 length is 14 residues. In nucleotides, the CDR3 is TGTGCCAGCACTGACACAGGGGGCGATGAAAAACTGTTTTTT. Translation: CASTDTGGDEKLFF.

This clonotype was picked up a small number of times. The gene calls are TRBV7-2 and TRBJ1-5; tentative D call: TRBD1 (5 bases). V was cut by 5 bases and J by 3 bases, with 20 bases left in between. Germline CDR1 and CDR2: SGHTA and FQGNSA. This CDR3 contains 17 residues. Here the CDR3 reads CASSPSGSWGTNQPQHF. CDR3 coding DNA: TGTGCCAGCAGCCCCTCCGGGTCATGGGGGACCAATCAGCCCCAGCATTTT.

This clonotype was seen a handful of times. The J gene is TRBJ2-3, the V gene TRBV2; D not certain. The ends were cut back, 7 bases at V and 0 bases at J, with 8 bases in the middle. The CDR3 is made up of 13 amino acids. Looked up from germline, CDR1 is SNHLY and CDR2 is FYNNEI. The CDR3 region is CASNRASTDTQYF. The CDR3 nucleotides read TGTGCCAGCAACCGGGCTAGCACAGATACGCAGTATTTT. The full variable domain, rest sourced from reference TRBV2 and TRBJ2-3, is EPEVTQTPSHQVTQMGQEVILRCVPISNHLYFYWYRQILGQKVEFLVSFYNNEISEKSEIFDDQFSVERPDGSNFTLKIRSTKLEDSAMYFCASNRASTDTQYFGPGTRLTVL.

The chain couples TRBV9 to TRBJ2-5; no definite D call. Germline CDR1 is SGDLS and CDR2 is YYNGEE. V was pared by 3 bases and J by 4 bases, with 7 bases between. CDR3 length equals 12 residues. CDR3 sequence reads: CASSGTAETQYF. As DNA, the CDR3 is TGTGCCAGCAGCGGGACCGCAGAGACCCAGTACTTC.

V and J are TRBV10-1 and TRBJ1-3; no clear D. The CDR3 totals 16 residues. Trimming shortened V by 3 bases and J by 0 bases, and 12 bases separated the two germline ends. CDR1 is WNHNN and CDR2 is SYGVQD in the germline V gene (reference sequence). CDR3 DNA sequence: TGCGCCAGCAGTGAAGACAACCTAAACTCTGGAAACACCATATATTTT. Its protein product is CASSEDNLNSGNTIYF.

This chain connects TRBV29-1 to TRBJ2-7; 9 bases agree with TRBD1. V lost 7 bases, J lost 5 bases, and 3 bases stayed unmatched. The CDR3 runs to 11 residues. Germline loops: CDR1 SQVTM, CDR2 ANQGSEA. CDR3 loop: CSGGQGNEQYF. CDR3 in DNA: TGCAGCGGGGGACAGGGAAACGAGCAGTACTTC.

Worth noting for this clonotype: The junction departs from the called germline gene at one end, perhaps through a read error. This chain joins TRBV6-1 and TRBJ2-5; D call uncertain. CDR1 MNHNS and CDR2 SASEGT come from the germline V gene. The CDR3 has 14 residues. The CDR3 DNA reads TGTGCCAGCACCATCCAAGGCCTTCAAGGGACCCAGTACTTC. It codes for CASTIQGLQGTQYF.

This clonotype was seen only a few times. This rearrangement joins TRBV10-3 to TRBJ1-2; TRBD1 might be the D (5 bases). Between the trimmed V and J ends, which lost 10 bases and 4 bases, there was a span of 16 bases. Germline V gene data show CDR1 as ENHRY and CDR2 as SYGVKD. There are 13 residues in the CDR3. The CDR3 nucleotides read TGTGCCACTAACCGGGACCTATCCTATGGCTACACCTTC. Translating gives CATNRDLSYGYTF.

This clonotype showed up just a few times. The V and J genes are TRBV20-1 and TRBJ2-3, with D perhaps assigned TRBD1 or TRBD2 (6 bases each). V was pared by 6 bases and J by 4 bases, with 14 bases between. Germline CDR1 DFQATT, CDR2 SNEGSKA (reference sequence). The CDR3 has 13 amino acids. The CDR3 is CSARRGSADTQYF. The CDR3 DNA reads as TGCAGTGCCCGGAGGGGGAGTGCAGATACGCAGTATTTT.

This clonotype came up a few times. This sequence joins TRBV20-1 and TRBJ2-3; D unresolved. CDR3 length equals 12 residues. The V end was cut by 6 bases, the J end by 0 bases, with 7 bases between. Germline V gene data show CDR1 as DFQATT and CDR2 as SNEGSKA (reference sequence). The CDR3 sequence is CSAPASTDTQYF. The CDR3 DNA is TGCAGTGCGCCGGCTAGCACAGATACGCAGTATTTT.

The V gene is TRBV12-3 or TRBV12-4, the J gene TRBJ2-4; D unclear. The CDR3 loop spans 14 amino acids. Trimming stripped 4 bases from V and 0 bases from J, with 7 bases between. For the CDR3, the DNA is TGTGCCAGCAGTTCTCTCTTAGCCAAAAACATTCAGTACTTC. It translates to CASSSLLAKNIQYF.

The genes are TRBV12-3 or TRBV12-4 and TRBJ1-1; 9 nucleotides align to TRBD1. V lost 6 bases to trimming and J lost 4 bases; unmatched junction nucleotides: 6. The CDR3 is 14 residues long. CDR3 loop: CASSRGQGSTEAFF. The CDR3 bases are TGTGCCAGCAGCCGTGGACAGGGGAGCACTGAAGCTTTCTTT.

This rearrangement joins TRBV20-1 to TRBJ2-6; 7 nucleotides line up with TRBD1. Germline loops: CDR1 DFQATT, CDR2 SNEGSKA (reference sequence). This CDR3 contains 16 residues. V lost 6 bases to trimming and J lost 0 bases; unmatched junction nucleotides: 8. CDR3 amino acids: CSAWTGSFSGANVLTF. As DNA, the CDR3 is TGCAGTGCCTGGACAGGTAGTTTCTCTGGGGCCAACGTCCTGACTTTC.

As regards this clonotype: Here the CDR3 omits its conserved ending phenylalanine or tryptophan, so a read error is the likely source. The DNA is omitted, as the CDR3 cannot be located on it reliably, and the CDR3 follows TCRdb's listing. The J gene is TRBJ2-1, the V gene TRBV7-9; the listed D gene, TRBD1, was not tested against the DNA. The length of the CDR3 is 11 amino acids, counting both ends. CDR1 is SEHNR, CDR2 FQNEAQ, per germline (reference sequence). CDR3: CASSPGTGAML.

This sequence joins TRBV7-9 and TRBJ2-1; no reliable D call. Germline lookup yields CDR1 SEHNR and CDR2 FQNEAQ (reference sequence). This CDR3 has 16 amino acids. V lost 5 bases to trimming and J lost 1 base, with 15 bases between them. The CDR3 protein is CASSPGGYRSYNEQFF. The CDR3 region has the DNA TGTGCCAGCAGCCCGGGCGGCTATCGGTCCTACAATGAGCAGTTCTTC. Variable domain in full (rest from reference TRBV7-9 and TRBJ2-1): DTGVSQNPRHKITKRGQNVTFRCDPISEHNRLYWYRQTLGQGPEFLTYFQNEAQLEKSRLLSDRFSAERPKGSFSTLEIQRTEQGDSAMYLCASSPGGYRSYNEQFFGPGTRLTVL.

Only one count was recorded for this clonotype. This chain links TRBV14 with TRBJ1-4; 10 bases fit TRBD1. CDR1 and CDR2 from the germline V gene are SGHDN and FVKESK. CDR3 length equals 18 residues. J lost 0 bases, V lost 1 base, and 5 bases had no gene match. The CDR3 region is CASSQVAGTGATNEKLFF. The DNA for the CDR3 is TGTGCCAGCAGCCAAGTAGCGGGGACAGGGGCAACTAATGAAAAACTGTTTTTT.

This clonotype was detected a few times. The chain joins TRBV28 to TRBJ2-2; 10 bases align to TRBD2. With V trimmed by 3 bases and J by 6 bases, 1 base remained unmatched. Germline CDR1 reads MDHEN; CDR2 reads SYDVKM. This CDR3 spans 14 amino acids. CDR3 DNA sequence: TGTGCCAGCAGTTTCAGCGGGAGGGCCGGGGAGCTGTTTTTT. Encoded protein: CASSFSGRAGELFF. The whole variable domain, filled in from reference TRBV28 and TRBJ2-2, reads DVKVTQSSRYLVKRTGEKVFLECVQDMDHENMFWYRQDPGLGLRLIYFSYDVKMKEKGDIPEGYSVSREKKERFSLILESASTNQTSMYLCASSFSGRAGELFFGEGSRLTVL.

This clonotype was seen only a few times. The V call is TRBV5-1, the J call TRBJ2-5, with 10 bases aligning to TRBD2. CDR1 and CDR2 (germline): SGHRS, YFSETQ. V shed 5 bases, J shed 5 bases, and the junction held 6 bases outside the gene matches. The CDR3 is 14 amino acids. The CDR3 sequence: CASRLAGPGETQYF. DNA for the CDR3: TGCGCCAGCAGACTAGCGGGACCAGGGGAGACCCAGTACTTC.